The T cell receptor (beta chain) under discussion was sequenced for a study of Graves' ophthalmopathy and Graves' hyperthyroidism. V lost 8 bases, J lost 6 bases, and 14 bases lay in between. Germline CDR1 reads MNHNS; CDR2 reads SASEGT. CDR3 size: 14 residues. Amplification of the TCR beta CDR3 regions used RNA transcripts (as template). The first-round RT-PCR employed HTBI primers together with the Qiagen OneStep RT-PCR kit. A multiplex PCR was then performed as the second round. One entry per CDR3 protein results from TCRdb running MiXCR on the multiplex PCR reads. The data show about 620,000 distinct CDR3 sequences, with 22% seen just once and around 6.9% held by the top ten.

The gene calls are TRBV6-1 and TRBJ1-6, with no clear D. The specimen was peripheral blood. The sequence came from a woman under 30 with stable Graves' hyperthyroidism. Some clones in this sample may be carry-over from other donors' samples. CDR3 sequence: CASGQDLGNSPLHF. Here the CDR3 DNA reads TGTGCCAGCGGGCAGGACCTTGGTAATTCACCCCTCCACTTT.